This T cell receptor (beta chain) is from a study of persistence of HIV-infected CD4 T cells. Concerning this clone: Its cognate antigen is unknown.

Lysates of CMV-infected fibroblasts at approximately 9.4 ug/mL stimulated these cells. Sorted nonresponding memory CD4+ T cells were CD40L-negative, CD69-negative, CD45RO-high. The germline V gene encodes CDR1 LGHNA and CDR2 YSLEER. Trimming left V 0 bases short and J 4 bases short, with 12 bases between. CDR3 length equals 15 residues. The libraries were made with immunoSEQ version 4 in survey mode. Profiled with immunoSEQ multiplex PCR; TCRdb holds only in-frame clones, not every one. The sample records fewer than 35,000 clones, 80% to 90% being singletons. This specimen was CD4+ T cells sorted from PBMCs after approximately 19-hour stimulation, taken from a patient who received antiretroviral therapy. The origin of this receptor is an adult man with HIV who was CMV-seropositive. V and J are TRBV4-3 and TRBJ1-2; D possibly corresponds to TRBD1 (6 bases). The CDR3 is CASSQEARGTYGYTF. The CDR3 DNA is TGCGCCAGCAGCCAAGAAGCCAGGGGAACCTATGGCTACACCTTC.